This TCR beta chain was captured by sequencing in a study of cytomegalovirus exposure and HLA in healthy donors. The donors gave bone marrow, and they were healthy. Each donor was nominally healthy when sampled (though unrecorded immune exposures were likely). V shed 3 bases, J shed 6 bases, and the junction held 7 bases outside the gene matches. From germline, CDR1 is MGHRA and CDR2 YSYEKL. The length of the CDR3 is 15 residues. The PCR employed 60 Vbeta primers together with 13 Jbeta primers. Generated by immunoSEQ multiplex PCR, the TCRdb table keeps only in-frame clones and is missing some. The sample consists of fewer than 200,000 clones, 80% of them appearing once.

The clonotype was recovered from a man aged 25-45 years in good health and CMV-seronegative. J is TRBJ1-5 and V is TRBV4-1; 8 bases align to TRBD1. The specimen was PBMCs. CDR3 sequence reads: CASSHGPGGSQPQHF. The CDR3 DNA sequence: TGCGCCAGCAGCCACGGACCAGGGGGCAGTCAGCCCCAGCATTTT.